Each of the 26 T cell receptor beta chains below was sequenced from the same sample in a study of Graves' ophthalmopathy and Graves' hyperthyroidism. Amplification of TCR beta CDR3 regions used RNA transcripts. The first-round RT-PCR employed HTBI primers together with the Qiagen OneStep RT-PCR kit. A multiplex PCR was then performed as the second round. TCRdb fed the multiplex PCR reads into MiXCR, producing one record per CDR3 protein. The table has around 520,000 distinct CDR3 sequences, less than 40% seen once. Sequencing used peripheral blood or thyroid tissue (not recorded which). The receptors here all came from an adult man with Graves' hyperthyroidism.

This clonotype was found many times. The chain links TRBV10-3 to TRBJ1-1; D call uncertain. The CDR3 extends over 13 amino acids. Germline V gives CDR1 ENHRY, CDR2 SYGVKD. V lost 3 bases to trimming and J lost 5 bases, with 10 bases between them. For the CDR3, the DNA is TGTGCCATCAGTGAAAACGTGGGGACTGAAGCTTTCTTT. Protein product: CAISENVGTEAFF.

This clonotype was detected only a few times. V is TRBV6-6 and J is TRBJ2-5, with TRBD2 matching over 9 bases. J gave up 4 bases and V 7 bases, and 13 bases lay outside the gene matches. The CDR3 covers 16 residues. Germline assignment: CDR1 MNHNY and CDR2 SVGAGI (reference sequence). As DNA, the CDR3 is TGTGCCAGCATTTGGGTATCTAGCGGGGTTCCAGAGACCCAGTACTTC. It yields the protein CASIWVSSGVPETQYF.

Concerning this clonotype: This may be a read error: a much more frequent sequence differs by one nucleotide. The chain uses TRBV10-3 and TRBJ2-5; 8 nucleotides agree with TRBD2. Per the germline V gene, CDR1 is ENHRY and CDR2 is SYGVKD. The CDR3 is 17 residues long. Trimming cost V 0 bases and J 2 bases; bases outside gene matches: 8. This CDR3 is CAISESTGLVGQETQYF. The CDR3 DNA is TGTGCCATCAGTGAGTCAACGGGACTAGTGGGACAAGAGACCCAGTACTTC.

In the case of this clonotype: A clone one base away is much larger, so this may be a read error. The gene calls are TRBV10-3 and TRBJ2-7; 9 nucleotides line up with TRBD1. Germline lookup yields CDR1 ENHRY and CDR2 SYGVKD. The CDR3 contains 13 residues. After removal of 2 bases from V and 5 bases from J, the junction contained 1 base not matched to a gene. CDR3 loop: CAISEGQGNEQYF. CDR3 sequence (DNA): TGTGCCATCAGTGAGGGACAGGGGAACGAGCAGTACTTC.

The chain combines TRBV10-2 with TRBJ2-5, with D perhaps TRBD2 (5 bases). Trimming took 1 base from V and 5 from J, leaving 17 bases between them. The CDR3 contains 16 residues. Germline V gene sequence: CDR1 WSHSY, CDR2 SAAADI. The CDR3 nucleotides read TGCGCCAGCAGTGAGTTATTAGTGGGAGCCCCGGAGACCCAGTACTTC. This sequence encodes CASSELLVGAPETQYF.

The gene calls are TRBV10-3 and TRBJ2-7; D is possibly TRBD2 (5 bases). Germline V CDR1 and CDR2: ENHRY, SYGVKD. Trimming removed 0 bases at V and 6 bases at J, with 6 bases between. The CDR3 is 12 residues long. CDR3 sequence (DNA): TGTGCCATCAGTGAGTCGAGGGTCGAGCAGTACTTC. This gives the protein CAISESRVEQYF.

This clonotype was seen ten or more times. The chain uses TRBV20-1 and TRBJ1-1; D gene ambiguous. The CDR3 extends over 14 amino acids. V was pared by 3 bases and J by 1 base, with 12 bases between. Germline-derived CDR1 and CDR2 are DFQATT and SNEGSKA (reference sequence). CDR3 DNA sequence: TGCAGTGCTAGTTCGGCAACGGGGAACACTGAAGCTTTCTTT. Translated, it gives CSASSATGNTEAFF.

Comment on this clonotype: A much larger clone lies one base from this, so it may be a read error. The V call is TRBV7-9, the J call TRBJ2-7, with a tentative D call TRBD2 (6 bases). Germline loops: CDR1 SEHNR, CDR2 FQNEAQ (reference sequence). V was cut by 4 bases and J by 3 bases, with 16 bases left in between. The CDR3 has 15 residues. In DNA, the CDR3 is TGTGCCAGCAGCTCGGCCGAGACCGGGAGCTACGAGCAGTACTTC. As protein: CASSSAETGSYEQYF.

This clonotype was seen a few times. The chain links TRBV6-6 to TRBJ2-6, with TRBD1 identical over 7 bases. CDR3 length: 15 residues. CDR1 and CDR2 (germline): MNHNY, SVGAGI (reference sequence). The V gene end was trimmed by 6 bases and the J gene end by 2 bases; junction bases not matched to a gene: 4. CDR3 DNA: TGTGCCAGCAGCCACACAGGGGCTGGGGCCAACGTCCTGACTTTC. Protein sequence: CASSHTGAGANVLTF.

V gene TRBV24-1 combines with J gene TRBJ2-1; 9 bases are a match to TRBD1. This CDR3 is 13 amino acids long. Germline V gives CDR1 KGHDR, CDR2 SFDVKD. Unmatched junction bases numbered 4, after V lost 4 bases and J lost 10 bases. The CDR3 region is CATSEQGAEEQFF. DNA for the CDR3: TGTGCCACCAGTGAACAGGGGGCGGAGGAGCAGTTCTTC.

A few counts support this clonotype. The chain combines TRBV7-8 with TRBJ2-5; D tentatively reads TRBD1 or TRBD2 (7 bases each). This CDR3 has 16 residues. Trimming took 5 bases from V and 2 from J, leaving 18 bases between them. CDR1 and CDR2 (germline): SGHVS, FQNEAQ. CDR3 DNA: TGTGCCAGCAGCCCAGGGGGAGGGCAGAGTCAAGAGACCCAGTACTTC. It translates to CASSPGGGQSQETQYF.

The genes are TRBV14 and TRBJ1-4, with 8 bases matching TRBD1. Germline lookup yields CDR1 SGHDN and CDR2 FVKESK. Trimming cost V 0 bases and J 6 bases; bases outside gene matches: 9. The CDR3 is made up of 17 amino acids. The CDR3 coding sequence is TGTGCCAGCAGCCAAGATTGGGCAGGGGGCCCCTATGAAAAACTGTTTTTT. Translation: CASSQDWAGGPYEKLFF.

In its sample, this clonotype was seen once. This could be a read error, since a much larger clone is one nucleotide away. The chain combines TRBV29-1 with TRBJ1-1; 9 positions agree with TRBD1. The CDR3 runs to 15 residues. Germline CDR1 is SQVTM and CDR2 is ANQGSEA. The DNA of the CDR3 is TGCAGTGCTTCCGGGACAGGGCTTTGGAACACTGAAGCTTTCTTT. Its protein is CSASGTGLWNTEAFF.

The gene calls are TRBV5-1 and TRBJ1-1, with 7 bases aligning to TRBD1. Per germline, CDR1 SGHRS and CDR2 YFSETQ. The CDR3 sequence is 14 residues long. J gave up 6 bases and V 0 bases, and 5 bases lay outside the gene matches. The chain's CDR3 is CASSLGDREAEAFF. CDR3 in DNA: TGCGCCAGCAGCTTGGGCGACAGGGAGGCTGAAGCTTTCTTT.

V gene TRBV10-3 combines with J gene TRBJ1-1; 9 bases agree with TRBD1. CDR1 and CDR2 from the germline V gene are ENHRY and SYGVKD. V was clipped by 10 bases and J by 8 bases; unmatched bases: 8. This CDR3 contains 12 residues. Here the CDR3 DNA reads TGTGCCAGCAGACCACAGGGGGCAGAAGCTTTCTTT. The encoded protein is CASRPQGAEAFF.

This clonotype has at least ten counts. The chain has TRBV9 and TRBJ2-7; TRBD1 matches at 7 bases. CDR1 is SGDLS and CDR2 is YYNGEE in the germline V gene. The CDR3 is 15 residues long. V shed 4 bases and J 3 bases; nucleotides not matched to a gene: 10. In DNA form, the CDR3 reads TGTGCCAGCAGCTTTGCGCGGACAGGCGGCTACGAGCAGTACTTC. Translated, it gives CASSFARTGGYEQYF.

This clonotype was observed at least ten times. The chain links TRBV25-1 to TRBJ1-1, with 9 bases fitting TRBD1. Germline CDR1 reads MGHDK; CDR2 reads SYGVNS. The V gene end was trimmed by 3 bases and the J gene end by 5 bases; junction bases not matched to a gene: 7. The CDR3 sequence is 15 residues long. The CDR3 region has the DNA TGTGCCAGCAGTGACCCACAGGGGGCCGTAACTGAAGCTTTCTTT. It is translated as CASSDPQGAVTEAFF.

This clonotype was recorded at least ten times. The J gene is TRBJ2-7, the V gene TRBV5-8, with 7 bases identical to TRBD1. V shed 3 bases, J shed 3 bases, and the junction held 9 bases outside the gene matches. The CDR3 is 15 amino acids. CDR1 is SGHTS and CDR2 is YDEGEE in the germline V gene. The CDR3 DNA is TGTGCCAGCAGCTCATCTTTCGACAGGGTCTACGAGCAGTACTTC. Amino acid sequence: CASSSSFDRVYEQYF.

The chain uses TRBV29-1 and TRBJ2-6, with D unresolved. Germline CDR1 is SQVTM and CDR2 is ANQGSEA. V was trimmed by 5 bases and J by 3 bases, leaving 14 bases between them. The CDR3 contains 15 residues. The CDR3 protein is CSVFVSLRGANVLTF. DNA of the CDR3: TGCAGCGTTTTCGTCAGCTTGCGTGGGGCCAACGTCCTGACTTTC. Full variable domain (outside the CDR3, taken from reference TRBV29-1 and TRBJ2-6): SAVISQKPSRDICQRGTSLTIQCQVDSQVTMMFWYRQQPGQSLTLIATANQGSEATYESGFVIDKFPISRPNLTFSTLTVSNMSPEDSSIYLCSVFVSLRGANVLTFGAGSRLTVL.

In its sample, this clonotype was seen many times. The gene calls are TRBV29-1 and TRBJ2-7; TRBD2 agrees at 10 bases. Trimming at V came to 5 bases and at J to 6 bases, leaving 10 bases not matched to a gene. This CDR3 has 14 amino acids. CDR1 SQVTM and CDR2 ANQGSEA come from the germline V gene. The CDR3 coding sequence is TGCAGCGTTCTAGCGGGAGAGCCCTTTGGCGAGCAGTACTTC. Translated: CSVLAGEPFGEQYF.

The V call is TRBV20-1, the J call TRBJ1-3, with D unclear. Trimming removed 2 bases at V and 0 bases at J, with 14 bases between. This CDR3 region has 16 residues. Germline V lookup: CDR1 DFQATT, CDR2 SNEGSKA (reference sequence). The CDR3 region is CSARKQYGGSGNTIYF. The CDR3 DNA follows: TGCAGTGCTAGAAAGCAGTACGGAGGCTCTGGAAACACCATATATTTT.

The chain employs TRBV11-2 and TRBJ1-5, with a possible D match to TRBD1 (6 bases). This CDR3 comprises 14 residues. Germline-derived CDR1 and CDR2 are SGHAT and FQNNGV. V lost 4 bases and J 11 bases, leaving 18 bases between the germline ends. The CDR3 sequence is CASSSSGGQETQHF. In DNA form, the CDR3 reads TGTGCCAGCAGCTCCAGCGGGGGACAAGAGACCCAGCATTTT.

This clonotype was recorded many times. The chain combines TRBV7-9 with TRBJ1-4; D ambiguous. CDR1 is SEHNR, CDR2 FQNEAQ, per germline (reference sequence). The CDR3 runs 13 residues. V was clipped by 3 bases and J by 8 bases, with 10 bases between them. This CDR3 reads CASSFAGSEKLFF. The CDR3 DNA reads TGTGCCAGCAGCTTTGCCGGGAGCGAAAAACTGTTTTTT.

The chain links TRBV6-5 to TRBJ2-7; 10 bases map to TRBD1. Germline V gene lookup returns CDR1 MNHEY and CDR2 SVGAGI. Trimming took 5 bases from V and 3 from J; bases not matched to a gene: 10. This CDR3 contains 16 residues. CDR3 sequence: CASSAYRGTGDYEQYF. The CDR3 DNA reads TGTGCCAGCAGTGCTTACAGGGGGACAGGGGACTACGAGCAGTACTTC.

The V gene is TRBV2, the J gene TRBJ1-2; 8 nucleotides match TRBD1. This CDR3 has 14 amino acids. Trimming removed 8 bases from V and 6 bases from J; junction bases left unmatched: 11. The germline gives CDR1 SNHLY, CDR2 FYNNEI. CDR3 nucleotides: TGTGCCAGCCGAACCGGACAGGGCGCCCATGGCTACACCTTC. Its protein is CASRTGQGAHGYTF.

The V gene is TRBV2, the J gene TRBJ2-7; 11 bases agree with TRBD2. CDR3 length equals 15 residues. The ends lost 5 bases at V and 5 bases at J; junction bases unmatched: 8. Germline V CDR1 and CDR2: SNHLY, FYNNEI. The CDR3 region has the DNA TGTGCCAGCAGTTACGCACTAGCGGGAGTGAACGAGCAGTACTTC. It codes for CASSYALAGVNEQYF.